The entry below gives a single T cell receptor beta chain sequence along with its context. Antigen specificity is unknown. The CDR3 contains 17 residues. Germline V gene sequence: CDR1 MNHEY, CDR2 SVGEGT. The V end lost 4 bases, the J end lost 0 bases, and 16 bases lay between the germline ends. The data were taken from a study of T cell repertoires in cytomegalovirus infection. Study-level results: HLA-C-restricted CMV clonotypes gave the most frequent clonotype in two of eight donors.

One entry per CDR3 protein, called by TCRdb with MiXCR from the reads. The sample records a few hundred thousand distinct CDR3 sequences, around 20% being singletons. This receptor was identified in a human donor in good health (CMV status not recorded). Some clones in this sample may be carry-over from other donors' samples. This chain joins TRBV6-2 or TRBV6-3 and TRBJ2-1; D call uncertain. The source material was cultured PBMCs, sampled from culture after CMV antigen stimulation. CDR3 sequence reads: CASSLFSVQNSYNEQFF. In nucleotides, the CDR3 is TGTGCCAGCAGTTTATTCTCAGTTCAGAACTCCTACAATGAGCAGTTCTTC.